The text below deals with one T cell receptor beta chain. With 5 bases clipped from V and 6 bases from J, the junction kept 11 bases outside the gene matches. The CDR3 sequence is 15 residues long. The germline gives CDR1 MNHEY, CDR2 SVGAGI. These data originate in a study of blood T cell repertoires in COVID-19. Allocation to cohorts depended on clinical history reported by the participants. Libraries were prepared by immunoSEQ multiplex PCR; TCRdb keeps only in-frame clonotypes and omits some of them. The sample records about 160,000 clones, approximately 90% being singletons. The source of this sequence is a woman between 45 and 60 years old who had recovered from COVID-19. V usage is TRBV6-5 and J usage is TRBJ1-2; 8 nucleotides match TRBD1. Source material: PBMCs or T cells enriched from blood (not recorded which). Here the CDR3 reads CASSRDQGALDGYTF. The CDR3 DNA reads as TGTGCCAGCAGTCGTGATCAGGGGGCGCTTGATGGCTACACCTTC.